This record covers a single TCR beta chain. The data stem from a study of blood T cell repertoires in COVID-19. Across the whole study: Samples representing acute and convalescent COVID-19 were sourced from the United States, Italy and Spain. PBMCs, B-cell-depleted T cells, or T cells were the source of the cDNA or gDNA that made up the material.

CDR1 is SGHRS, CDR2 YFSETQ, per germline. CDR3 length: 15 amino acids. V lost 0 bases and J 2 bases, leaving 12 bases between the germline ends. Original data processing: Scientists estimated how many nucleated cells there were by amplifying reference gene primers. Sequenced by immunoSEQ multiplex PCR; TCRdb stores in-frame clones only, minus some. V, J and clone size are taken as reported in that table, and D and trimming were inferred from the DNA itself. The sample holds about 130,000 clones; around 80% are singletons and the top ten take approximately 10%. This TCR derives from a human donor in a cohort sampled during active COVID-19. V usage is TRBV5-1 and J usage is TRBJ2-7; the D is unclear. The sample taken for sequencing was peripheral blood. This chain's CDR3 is CASSLGGYTAYEQYF. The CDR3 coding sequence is TGCGCCAGCAGCTTGGGTGGTTACACCGCCTACGAGCAGTACTTC.